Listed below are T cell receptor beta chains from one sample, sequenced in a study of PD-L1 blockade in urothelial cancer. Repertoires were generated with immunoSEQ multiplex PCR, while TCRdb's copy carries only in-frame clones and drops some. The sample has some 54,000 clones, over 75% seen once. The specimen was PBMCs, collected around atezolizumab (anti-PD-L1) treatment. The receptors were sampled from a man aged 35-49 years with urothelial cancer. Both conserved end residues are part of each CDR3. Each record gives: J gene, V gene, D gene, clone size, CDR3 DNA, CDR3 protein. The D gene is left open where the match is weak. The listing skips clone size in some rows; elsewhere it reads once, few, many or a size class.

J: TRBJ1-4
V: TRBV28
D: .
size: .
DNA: TGTGCCAGCTTCCGGGATGAAAAACTGTTTTTT
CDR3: CASFRDEKLFF

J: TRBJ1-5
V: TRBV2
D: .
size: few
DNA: TGTGCCAGCAGTGATAATACAGGGAGCAATCAGCCCCAGCATTTT
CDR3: CASSDNTGSNQPQHF

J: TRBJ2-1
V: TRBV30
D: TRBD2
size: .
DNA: TGTGCCTGGAGTCTCCTAGCGGGAGACATCGAGCAGTTCTTC
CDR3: CAWSLLAGDIEQFF

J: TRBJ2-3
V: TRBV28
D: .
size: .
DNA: TGTGCCAGCAGTTTGCCGGGGTTCACAGATACGCAGTATTTT
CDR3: CASSLPGFTDTQYF

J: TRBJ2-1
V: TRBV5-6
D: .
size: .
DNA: TGTGCCAGCAGGGACAGCTCCTACAATGAGCAGTTCTTC
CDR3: CASRDSSYNEQFF

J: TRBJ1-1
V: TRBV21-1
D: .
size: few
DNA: TGTGCCAGCAGCACTGACAGGGTGGGTGGCACTGAAGCTTTCTTT
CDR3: CASSTDRVGGTEAFF

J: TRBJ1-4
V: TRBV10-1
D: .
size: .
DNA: TGCGCCAGCATCGGTCTAGGGGAGGAGGGTGAAAAACTGTTTTTT
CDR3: CASIGLGEEGEKLFF

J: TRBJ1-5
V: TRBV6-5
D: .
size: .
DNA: TGTGCCAGCAGTTTGTCGTCCGGGAATCAGCCCCAGCATTTT
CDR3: CASSLSSGNQPQHF

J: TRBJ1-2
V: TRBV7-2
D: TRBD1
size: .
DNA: TGTGCCAGCAGCTTTGACAGGGGGAGCTATGGCTACACCTTC
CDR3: CASSFDRGSYGYTF

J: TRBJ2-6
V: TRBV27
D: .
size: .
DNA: TGTGCCAGCAGTTTATCCCGCTCTGGGGCCAACGTCCTGACTTTC
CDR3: CASSLSRSGANVLTF

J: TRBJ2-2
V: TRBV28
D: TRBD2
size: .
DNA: TGTGCCAGCAGATCCAGACTAGCGGGGGACACCGGGGAGCTGTTTTTT
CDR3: CASRSRLAGDTGELFF

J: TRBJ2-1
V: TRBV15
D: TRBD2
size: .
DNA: TGTGCCACCAGCAGAGATCACAGGACTGGGACTACAAGTGAGCAGTTCTTC
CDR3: CATSRDHRTGTTSEQFF

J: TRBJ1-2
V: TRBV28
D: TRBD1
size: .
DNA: TGTGCCAGCAGTTCCCGACAGGGGGCAGACGGCTACACCTTC
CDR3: CASSSRQGADGYTF

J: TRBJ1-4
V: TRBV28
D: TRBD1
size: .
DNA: TGTGCCAGCAGTTTTTCGACAGGGGGAGGAGAAAAACTGTTTTTT
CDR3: CASSFSTGGGEKLFF

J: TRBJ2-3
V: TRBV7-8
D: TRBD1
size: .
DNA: TGTGCCAGCAGCTCGGGACAGGGTAGCACAGATACGCAGTATTTT
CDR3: CASSSGQGSTDTQYF

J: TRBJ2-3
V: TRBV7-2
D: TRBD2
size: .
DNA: TGTGCCAGCAACCCAGGACTAGCGGGTAAATCGCAGTATTTT
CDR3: CASNPGLAGKSQYF

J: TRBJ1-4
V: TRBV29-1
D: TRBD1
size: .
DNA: TGCAGCGTGACAGGGCCAACTAATGAAAAACTGTTTTTT
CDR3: CSVTGPTNEKLFF

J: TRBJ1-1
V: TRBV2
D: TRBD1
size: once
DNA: TGTGCCAGCAGACAGGGGGCGATCCTAGGTACTGAAGCTTTCTTT
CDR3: CASRQGAILGTEAFF

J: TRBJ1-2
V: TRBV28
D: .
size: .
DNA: TGTGCCAGCACAGGGAACTATGGCTACACCTTC
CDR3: CASTGNYGYTF

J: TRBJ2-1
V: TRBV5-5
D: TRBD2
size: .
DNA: TGTGCCAGCAGCTTGGGTAGCGGGGAGCAGTTCTTC
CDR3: CASSLGSGEQFF

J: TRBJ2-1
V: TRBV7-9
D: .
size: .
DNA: TGTGCCAGCAGCTTCCCCGGGAACAATGAGCAGTTCTTC
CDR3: CASSFPGNNEQFF

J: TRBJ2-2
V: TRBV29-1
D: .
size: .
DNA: TGCAGCGTTCGGAGGGCGGTTTTCGGGGAGCTGTTTTTT
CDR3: CSVRRAVFGELFF

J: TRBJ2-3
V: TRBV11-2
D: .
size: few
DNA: TGTGCCAGCAGCCTTATCACAGATACGCAGTATTTT
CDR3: CASSLITDTQYF

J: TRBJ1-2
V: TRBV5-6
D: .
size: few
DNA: TGTGCCAGCAGCTTACCAGCGGTCTATGGCTACACCTTC
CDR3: CASSLPAVYGYTF

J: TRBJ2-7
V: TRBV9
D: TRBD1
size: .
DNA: TGTGCCAGCAGCCGCCAGGACAGGCCCTACGAGCAGTACTTC
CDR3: CASSRQDRPYEQYF

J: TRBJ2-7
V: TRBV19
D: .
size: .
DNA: TGTGCCAGTAGTATAGGAAACAGGCCGCCGCTGTACTTC
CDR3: CASSIGNRPPLYF

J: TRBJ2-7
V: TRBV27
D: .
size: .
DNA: TGTGCCAGCAGTTTAAGACAGGCCTACGAGCAGTACTTC
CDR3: CASSLRQAYEQYF

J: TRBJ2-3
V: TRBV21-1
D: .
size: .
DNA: TGTGCCAGCAGCAAAGACAAGAGGACAGATACGCAGTATTTT
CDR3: CASSKDKRTDTQYF

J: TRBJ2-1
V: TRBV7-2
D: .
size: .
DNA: TGTGCCAGCAGCTTAGCGCGAAGGCCGGGTGAGCAGTTCTTC
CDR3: CASSLARRPGEQFF

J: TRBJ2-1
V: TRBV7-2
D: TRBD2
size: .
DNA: TGTGCCAGCAGCCCGACTAGCAGCAGTACTCCGTTCTTC
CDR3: CASSPTSSSTPFF

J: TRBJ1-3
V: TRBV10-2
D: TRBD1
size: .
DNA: TGCGCCAGCATACAGGGGGCGACGGGAAACACCATATATTTT
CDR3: CASIQGATGNTIYF

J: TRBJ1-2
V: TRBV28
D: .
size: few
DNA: TGTGCCAGCAGTTTGGTGGGGCGACAGCTCGGTGGCTACACCTTC
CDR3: CASSLVGRQLGGYTF

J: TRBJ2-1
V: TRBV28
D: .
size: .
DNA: TGTGCCAGCAGTTTATTAAGAGGCGGGGCTTACAATGAGCAGTTCTTC
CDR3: CASSLLRGGAYNEQFF

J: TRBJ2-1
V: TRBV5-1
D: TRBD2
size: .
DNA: TGCGCCAGCAGCTTGGGAGTAGCGGGAGGAATCAATGAGCAGTTCTTC
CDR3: CASSLGVAGGINEQFF

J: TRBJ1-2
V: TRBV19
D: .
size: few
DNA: TGTGCCAGTAGACTAGCGGGGGGCATCGTTGGCTACACCTTC
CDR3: CASRLAGGIVGYTF

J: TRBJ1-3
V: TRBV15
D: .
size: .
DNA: TGTGCCACCAGCAGAGCCCTTGCTATTTCTGGAAACACCATATATTTT
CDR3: CATSRALAISGNTIYF

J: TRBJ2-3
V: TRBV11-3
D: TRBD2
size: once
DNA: TGTGCCAGCAGCCCGGGACTAGCGGGGGCCACAGATACGCAGTATTTT
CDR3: CASSPGLAGATDTQYF

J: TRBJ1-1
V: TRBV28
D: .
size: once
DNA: TGTGCCAGCAGCGTCACAGGGTCGGCCACTGAAGCTTTCTTT
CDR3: CASSVTGSATEAFF

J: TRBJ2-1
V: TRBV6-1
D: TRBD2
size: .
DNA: TGTGCCAGCACTAGACTAGCGGGAGAGGGTGAGCAGTTCTTC
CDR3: CASTRLAGEGEQFF

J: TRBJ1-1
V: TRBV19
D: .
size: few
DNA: TGTGCCAGTAGTATTCTCTCCACAGGTACTGAAGCTTTCTTT
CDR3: CASSILSTGTEAFF

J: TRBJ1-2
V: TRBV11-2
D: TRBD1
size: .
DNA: TGTGCCAGCAGCTCTCTTTCCGGGACAGTGACAAACTATGGCTACACCTTC
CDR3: CASSSLSGTVTNYGYTF

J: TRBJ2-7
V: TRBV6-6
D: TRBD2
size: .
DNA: TGTGCCAGCAGTTACAGGAGCGGGAGCCACGAGCAGTACTTC
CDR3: CASSYRSGSHEQYF

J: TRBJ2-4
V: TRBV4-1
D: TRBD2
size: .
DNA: TGCGCCAGCAGCCAAGATCAACTAGCGAACATTCAGTACTTC
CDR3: CASSQDQLANIQYF

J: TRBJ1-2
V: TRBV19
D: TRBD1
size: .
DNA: TGTGCCAGTAGTCCAAGCCTGGGACAGGGGCATGGCTACACCTTC
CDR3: CASSPSLGQGHGYTF

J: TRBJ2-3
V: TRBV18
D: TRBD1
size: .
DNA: TGTGCCAGCTCACCTCCCCTTTGGGACAGGGAGATTGATACGCAGTATTTT
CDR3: CASSPPLWDREIDTQYF

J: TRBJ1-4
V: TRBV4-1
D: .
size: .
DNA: TGCGCCAGCAGCCAAGAAATGACAGCAACTAATGAAAAACTGTTTTTT
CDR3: CASSQEMTATNEKLFF

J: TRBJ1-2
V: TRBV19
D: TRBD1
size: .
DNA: TGTGCCAGCACGGGGACAGCTTCGGTCTATGGCTACACCTTC
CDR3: CASTGTASVYGYTF

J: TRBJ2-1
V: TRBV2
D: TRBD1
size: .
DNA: TGTGCCAGCAAGGGACAGGTAGCAAATGAGCAGTTCTTC
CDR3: CASKGQVANEQFF